The present entry profiles one TCR beta chain with its context. Its target is not known. Via MiXCR, TCRdb re-called the 5' RACE reads, giving one row per CDR3 protein. Of some 200,000 distinct CDR3 sequences detected, under 10% appear once; the ten largest clones hold 1.9%. The sample is drawn from a study of identical twins. V was cut by 4 bases and J by 4 bases, with 13 bases left in between. CDR3 length: 13 residues. Germline V gene data show CDR1 as DFQATT and CDR2 as SNEGSKA (reference sequence). General study results and limits: Insertions were reduced in abundant cord blood beta clonotypes but not in memory repertoires.

This sample was shared with a second study, whose subject was yellow fever vaccine responses in identical twins.

The TCR sequence derives from a young woman in good health. The chain carries TRBV20-1 and TRBJ1-2; D is perhaps TRBD1 (5 bases). The source material was memory (CD45RO+) T cells sorted from blood. The CDR3 loop is CSATEDTTYGYTF. The DNA of the CDR3 is TGCAGTGCTACTGAGGACACCACCTATGGCTACACCTTC.